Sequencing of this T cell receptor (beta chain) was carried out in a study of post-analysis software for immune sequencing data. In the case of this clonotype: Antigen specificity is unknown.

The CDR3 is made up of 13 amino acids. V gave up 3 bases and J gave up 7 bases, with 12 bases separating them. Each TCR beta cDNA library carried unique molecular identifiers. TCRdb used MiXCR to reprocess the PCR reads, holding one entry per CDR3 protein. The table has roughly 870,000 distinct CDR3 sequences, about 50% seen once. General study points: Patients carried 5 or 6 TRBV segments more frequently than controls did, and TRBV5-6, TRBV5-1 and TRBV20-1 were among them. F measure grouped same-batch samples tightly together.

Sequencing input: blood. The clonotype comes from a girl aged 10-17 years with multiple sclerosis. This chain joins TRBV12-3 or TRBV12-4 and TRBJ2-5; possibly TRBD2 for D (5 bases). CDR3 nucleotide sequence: TGTGCCAGCAGTTTCAACGTAGGAGGGACCCAGTACTTC. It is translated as CASSFNVGGTQYF.